A selection of T cell receptor beta chains follows, all from one sample in a study of cytomegalovirus exposure and HLA in healthy donors. Clones were read by immunoSEQ multiplex PCR, and TCRdb kept only the in-frame ones, dropping some. This table has about 99,000 clones, roughly a tenth appearing once. Specimen: PBMCs. These receptors were obtained from a man in his forties in good health and CMV-seropositive. Each CDR3 is given with its conserved first and last residue. A D gene is named only where the DNA matches it firmly. Clone size is not always given. Where it is, it says once, few, many or a class for expanded clones.

cdr3_nt: TGTGCCAGCAGCGTAGTGGGGCAGCCCGGGGAGCTGTTTTTT
cdr3_aa: CASSVVGQPGELFF
v_call: TRBV9
j_call: TRBJ2-2
clone_size: few
d_call: NA

cdr3_nt: TGCGCCAGCAGCCAGGCAGACTACCATGAGGCAAAACTGTTTTTT
cdr3_aa: CASSQADYHEAKLFF
v_call: TRBV5-1
j_call: TRBJ1-4
clone_size: few
d_call: NA

cdr3_nt: TGTGCCAGCAGTTCAGGGGGGACTTCACGGTATGAGACCCAGTACTTC
cdr3_aa: CASSSGGTSRYETQYF
v_call: TRBV25-1
j_call: TRBJ2-5
clone_size: NA
d_call: NA

cdr3_nt: TGCGCCAGCACCCAGGGGGCGGGAGCTACCTACGAGCAGTACTTC
cdr3_aa: CASTQGAGATYEQYF
v_call: TRBV5-1
j_call: TRBJ2-7
clone_size: few
d_call: NA

cdr3_nt: TGTGCCAGCAGTGTTAAAGCGGGAGGGGGGAATGAGCAGTTCTTC
cdr3_aa: CASSVKAGGGNEQFF
v_call: TRBV6-4
j_call: TRBJ2-1
clone_size: few
d_call: TRBD2

cdr3_nt: TGTGCCAGCAGCTTCGAGGTACCGTCTAGCGAGACGCAGTATTTT
cdr3_aa: CASSFEVPSSETQYF
v_call: TRBV5-4
j_call: TRBJ2-3
clone_size: NA
d_call: NA

cdr3_nt: TGTGCCAGCAGTTACTCTTTAACAGGGGGGTATGGCTACACCTTC
cdr3_aa: CASSYSLTGGYGYTF
v_call: TRBV6-6
j_call: TRBJ1-2
clone_size: NA
d_call: TRBD1

cdr3_nt: TGTGCCAGTAAGTCTAGCTACACAGATACGCAGTATTTT
cdr3_aa: CASKSSYTDTQYF
v_call: TRBV19
j_call: TRBJ2-3
clone_size: NA
d_call: NA

cdr3_nt: TGTGCCAGTAGTATAGGGGCCGGAGGGCACACTGAAGCTTTCTTT
cdr3_aa: CASSIGAGGHTEAFF
v_call: TRBV19
j_call: TRBJ1-1
clone_size: NA
d_call: NA

cdr3_nt: TGTGCCAGCTCACCACTGGCTGGACAGGGGGCTTCAAAAACTGAAGCTTTCTTT
cdr3_aa: CASSPLAGQGASKTEAFF
v_call: TRBV18
j_call: TRBJ1-1
clone_size: few
d_call: TRBD1

cdr3_nt: TGTGCCTGGAGTTGGACCACGGGACTAGCGGACTACGAGCAGTACTTC
cdr3_aa: CAWSWTTGLADYEQYF
v_call: TRBV30
j_call: TRBJ2-7
clone_size: NA
d_call: TRBD2

cdr3_nt: TGTGCCAGCAGCGTTTGGCAGGGGGAAGGTGCCCAGTACTTC
cdr3_aa: CASSVWQGEGAQYF
v_call: TRBV9
j_call: TRBJ2-5
clone_size: few
d_call: TRBD1

cdr3_nt: TGTGCCAGCAGCTTGCTACCGGGTCGAGGCTACACCTTC
cdr3_aa: CASSLLPGRGYTF
v_call: TRBV5-8
j_call: TRBJ1-2
clone_size: few
d_call: NA

cdr3_nt: TGTGCCAGCAGTTCCCGGGAGCCCACCTACAATGAGCAGTTCTTC
cdr3_aa: CASSSREPTYNEQFF
v_call: TRBV6-6
j_call: TRBJ2-1
clone_size: few
d_call: NA

cdr3_nt: TGTGCCAGTAGTAGCGGGAGTACAGATACGCAGTATTTT
cdr3_aa: CASSSGSTDTQYF
v_call: TRBV19
j_call: TRBJ2-3
clone_size: once
d_call: TRBD2

cdr3_nt: TGTGCCAGCAGTGAGCTCCCCGGGACAGGGTTATTCGAGCAGTACTTC
cdr3_aa: CASSELPGTGLFEQYF
v_call: TRBV2
j_call: TRBJ2-7
clone_size: NA
d_call: TRBD1

cdr3_nt: TGTGCCAGCTCACCACCTCAGGGAGGGCTGTTTTTT
cdr3_aa: CASSPPQGGLFF
v_call: TRBV18
j_call: TRBJ2-2
clone_size: NA
d_call: NA

cdr3_nt: TGTGCCATCAGTGATTCACGGACAGGCCCTGGCACTGAAGCTTTCTTT
cdr3_aa: CAISDSRTGPGTEAFF
v_call: TRBV10-3
j_call: TRBJ1-1
clone_size: NA
d_call: TRBD1

cdr3_nt: TGTGCCAGCGGACAAGATACGCAGTATTTT
cdr3_aa: CASGQDTQYF
v_call: TRBV6-1
j_call: TRBJ2-3
clone_size: few
d_call: NA

cdr3_nt: TGTGCCAGCAGCCAAGAGACAGGGGTGGGGTACGAGCAGTACTTC
cdr3_aa: CASSQETGVGYEQYF
v_call: TRBV4-2
j_call: TRBJ2-7
clone_size: few
d_call: TRBD1

cdr3_nt: TGTGCCTGGAGTGTAGGTTCTAGCGGTGCGGAGCAGTTCTTC
cdr3_aa: CAWSVGSSGAEQFF
v_call: TRBV30
j_call: TRBJ2-1
clone_size: NA
d_call: TRBD2

cdr3_nt: TGTGCCAGTGGAAGGAGGGGGGGGGAACCCTACGAGCAGTACTTC
cdr3_aa: CASGRRGGEPYEQYF
v_call: TRBV19
j_call: TRBJ2-7
clone_size: few
d_call: NA

cdr3_nt: TGTGCCAGCAGTGCTCCTAGCGGGCCTTACAATGAGCAGTTCTTC
cdr3_aa: CASSAPSGPYNEQFF
v_call: TRBV28
j_call: TRBJ2-1
clone_size: few
d_call: TRBD2

cdr3_nt: TGCAGCGTTGAAGATGTTAAAGCCAGCGGGAGCTTCTACAATGAGCAGTTCTTC
cdr3_aa: CSVEDVKASGSFYNEQFF
v_call: TRBV29-1
j_call: TRBJ2-1
clone_size: few
d_call: TRBD2

cdr3_nt: TGTGCCAGCAGTGACCGGGGACTGAGCTACACCTTC
cdr3_aa: CASSDRGLSYTF
v_call: TRBV6-4
j_call: TRBJ1-2
clone_size: NA
d_call: NA

cdr3_nt: TGTGCCAGCAGCTTAAATTCCCACTACGAGCAGTACTTC
cdr3_aa: CASSLNSHYEQYF
v_call: TRBV7-6
j_call: TRBJ2-7
clone_size: NA
d_call: NA

cdr3_nt: TGTGCCAGCAGCACGGGACTAGCGGGAGGGCCTCGAGAGACCCAGTACTTC
cdr3_aa: CASSTGLAGGPRETQYF
v_call: TRBV28
j_call: TRBJ2-5
clone_size: few
d_call: TRBD2

cdr3_nt: TGTGCCAGCAGTGCCAAGGACAGGGGGCACGTTGGAAACTATGGCTACACCTTC
cdr3_aa: CASSAKDRGHVGNYGYTF
v_call: TRBV6-4
j_call: TRBJ1-2
clone_size: few
d_call: TRBD1

cdr3_nt: TGCAGCGTTGAAGGGGTAGCGGGGTACACAGATACGCAGTATTTT
cdr3_aa: CSVEGVAGYTDTQYF
v_call: TRBV29-1
j_call: TRBJ2-3
clone_size: few
d_call: TRBD2

cdr3_nt: TGTGCCAGCAGCCAGGGACTGGGCGGAAACATTCAGTACTTC
cdr3_aa: CASSQGLGGNIQYF
v_call: TRBV14
j_call: TRBJ2-4
clone_size: few
d_call: NA

cdr3_nt: TGTGCCACCAGCAGAGACCTAAGACACTCTGGAAACACCATATATTTT
cdr3_aa: CATSRDLRHSGNTIYF
v_call: TRBV15
j_call: TRBJ1-3
clone_size: few
d_call: NA

cdr3_nt: TGCAGCGTTGATGCCCTATCCTCGGGACTAGCGGGAGGGGAGCAGTTCTTC
cdr3_aa: CSVDALSSGLAGGEQFF
v_call: TRBV29-1
j_call: TRBJ2-1
clone_size: NA
d_call: TRBD2

cdr3_nt: TGTGCCAGCTCCGAGGGACAGGGTGGCTACGAGCAGTACTTC
cdr3_aa: CASSEGQGGYEQYF
v_call: TRBV18
j_call: TRBJ2-7
clone_size: NA
d_call: TRBD1

cdr3_nt: TGTGCCTGGAGTGTAGCTAGCGGGAGATTTACCATTCAGTACTTC
cdr3_aa: CAWSVASGRFTIQYF
v_call: TRBV30
j_call: TRBJ2-4
clone_size: NA
d_call: TRBD2

cdr3_nt: TGTGCCAGCAGCTCTCAAATACAACAGCCCCAGCATTTT
cdr3_aa: CASSSQIQQPQHF
v_call: TRBV6-5
j_call: TRBJ1-5
clone_size: few
d_call: NA

cdr3_nt: TGTGCCAGCAGCTTAGATTCTACCCTGAGCTATGGCTACACCTTC
cdr3_aa: CASSLDSTLSYGYTF
v_call: TRBV11-3
j_call: TRBJ1-2
clone_size: few
d_call: NA

cdr3_nt: TGTGCCAGCAGCCAAATATCCTACGAGCAGTACTTC
cdr3_aa: CASSQISYEQYF
v_call: TRBV14
j_call: TRBJ2-7
clone_size: NA
d_call: NA

cdr3_nt: TGTGCCACCAGCAGAGGGGGCTTCACAGATACGCAGTATTTT
cdr3_aa: CATSRGGFTDTQYF
v_call: TRBV15
j_call: TRBJ2-3
clone_size: few
d_call: NA

cdr3_nt: TGTGCCAGCAGTGAACTAGCGGGGGCCGTTGATACGCAGTATTTT
cdr3_aa: CASSELAGAVDTQYF
v_call: TRBV6-1
j_call: TRBJ2-3
clone_size: NA
d_call: TRBD2

cdr3_nt: TGTGCCAGCAGCCCTAGCGGGAGCGGAGATGAGCAGTTCTTC
cdr3_aa: CASSPSGSGDEQFF
v_call: TRBV7-9
j_call: TRBJ2-1
clone_size: NA
d_call: TRBD2

cdr3_nt: TGTGCCAGCAGCCGCCCCACAGGGGACTACGAGCAGTACTTC
cdr3_aa: CASSRPTGDYEQYF
v_call: TRBV7-9
j_call: TRBJ2-7
clone_size: NA
d_call: TRBD1

cdr3_nt: TGTGCCAGCAGCCCTCGGACAGGGGAATTTAATGAGCAGTTCTTC
cdr3_aa: CASSPRTGEFNEQFF
v_call: TRBV7-3
j_call: TRBJ2-1
clone_size: few
d_call: TRBD1